These 29 T cell receptor beta chains were all obtained from the same sample, sequenced in a study of technical replicates of blood from four donors. Sequencing used immunoSEQ multiplex PCR; TCRdb keeps in-frame clones, though not all of them. The table has tens of thousands of clones, 85% to 95% seen once. The sequenced sample consisted of T cells isolated from PBMCs. Source of these receptors: a human donor in good health.

The chain uses TRBV7-2 and TRBJ2-3; TRBD2 aligns across 14 bases. The CDR3 totals 16 residues. Germline lookup yields CDR1 SGHTA and CDR2 FQGNSA. The J segment lost 3 bases and the V segment lost 5 bases, leaving 4 bases of the junction unmatched. The CDR3 nucleotides read TGTGCCAGCAGCCCACGGACTAGCGGGAGGACAGATACGCAGTATTTT. Protein: CASSPRTSGRTDTQYF.

The V gene is TRBV28, the J gene TRBJ1-1; possible D gene TRBD1, 5 bases. CDR1 is MDHEN and CDR2 is SYDVKM in the germline V gene. V shed 2 bases and J shed 3 bases, with 16 bases lying between them. There are 16 residues in the CDR3. The CDR3 DNA is TGTGCCAGCAGTTTAGGGTTAAAGGGGCTAGACACTGAAGCTTTCTTT. It is translated as CASSLGLKGLDTEAFF.

This clone came up once. V and J are TRBV27 and TRBJ2-7, with D tentatively TRBD2 (6 bases). This CDR3 spans 17 amino acids. With 0 bases removed from V and 3 bases from J, the gap between germline ends came to 18 bases. Germline assignment: CDR1 MNHEY and CDR2 SMNVEV (reference sequence). The CDR3 DNA reads TGTGCCAGCAGTTTATCATGGCGGGACCCCCCATTCTACGAGCAGTACTTC. Translated: CASSLSWRDPPFYEQYF.

This clone came up once. This sequence joins TRBV30 and TRBJ2-3; 8 nucleotides match TRBD2. Germline CDR1 GTSNPN, CDR2 SVGIG (reference sequence). Germline trimming cut 0 bases from V and 3 bases from J; bases unmatched to any gene: 5. This CDR3 has 15 amino acids. For the CDR3, the DNA is TGTGCCTGGAGTGTATTAGCGGGATCTACAGATACGCAGTATTTT. It yields the protein CAWSVLAGSTDTQYF. Combining the CDR3 with reference TRBV30 and TRBJ2-3 gives the whole variable domain SQTIHQWPATLVQPVGSPLSLECTVEGTSNPNLYWYRQAAGRGLQLLFYSVGIGQISSEVPQNLSASRPQDRQFILSSKKLLLSDSGFYLCAWSVLAGSTDTQYFGPGTRLTVL.

The gene calls are TRBV18 and TRBJ1-5, with 7 bases fitting TRBD1. This CDR3 has 14 residues. Germline V CDR1 and CDR2: KGHSH, LQKENI. Losses at the gene ends were 3 bases for V and 5 bases for J; bases not matched to a gene: 4. The DNA of the CDR3 is TGTGCCAGCTCACCGACAGGGAGCGATCAGCCCCAGCATTTT. The encoded protein is CASSPTGSDQPQHF.

This chain links TRBV5-6 with TRBJ1-1; D call uncertain. CDR1 is SGHDT and CDR2 is YYEEEE in the germline V gene. Trimming stripped 0 bases from V and 4 bases from J, with 7 bases between. The CDR3 extends over 13 amino acids. The chain's CDR3 is CASSLGGGTEAFF. The CDR3 nucleotides read TGTGCCAGCAGCTTGGGCGGAGGCACTGAAGCTTTCTTT.

CDR3 in DNA: TGTGCCAGCAGCCAAGATTCCCCAGGACTAGCGGGAGTCCCCAATGAGCAGTTCTTC. Protein: CASSQDSPGLAGVPNEQFF. This rearrangement joins TRBV4-2 to TRBJ2-1; TRBD2 matches 13 bases. There are 19 residues in the CDR3. Germline V CDR1 and CDR2: LGHNA, YNFKEQ. The J segment lost 6 bases and the V segment lost 0 bases, leaving 11 bases of the junction unmatched.

V is TRBV6-1 and J is TRBJ1-1, with D hard to call. The CDR3 runs 12 residues. V was shortened by 8 bases and J by 4 bases, with 11 bases between the two germline ends. Per germline, CDR1 MNHNS and CDR2 SASEGT. CDR3 residues: CASPEGATEAFF. The CDR3 region has the DNA TGTGCCAGCCCGGAGGGAGCCACTGAAGCTTTCTTT.

The CDR3 coding sequence is TGTGCCTGGAGTGTACTCGGGGTAGAGACCCAGTACTTC. Translated: CAWSVLGVETQYF. The rearrangement links TRBV30 to TRBJ2-5, with D perhaps TRBD2 (5 bases). The CDR3 runs to 13 residues. Germline V gene data show CDR1 as GTSNPN and CDR2 as SVGIG (reference sequence). V was shortened by 0 bases and J by 4 bases, with 9 bases between the two germline ends. Filled out from reference TRBV30 and TRBJ2-5, the complete variable domain reads SQTIHQWPATLVQPVGSPLSLECTVEGTSNPNLYWYRQAAGRGLQLLFYSVGIGQISSEVPQNLSASRPQDRQFILSSKKLLLSDSGFYLCAWSVLGVETQYFGPGTRLLVL.

The chain couples TRBV4-1 to TRBJ2-7; 7 bases line up with TRBD2. Unmatched junction bases numbered 11, after V lost 4 bases and J lost 2 bases. The CDR3 runs 16 residues. From germline, CDR1 is MGHRA and CDR2 YSYEKL. This CDR3 is CASSPGKGAGTYEQYF. As DNA, the CDR3 is TGCGCCAGCAGCCCCGGGAAAGGAGCGGGAACCTACGAGCAGTACTTC.

The J gene is TRBJ2-7, the V gene TRBV4-3; maybe TRBD2 (5 bases). The CDR3 loop spans 13 amino acids. The V end lost 0 bases, the J end lost 4 bases, and 7 bases lay between the germline ends. CDR1 and CDR2 (germline): LGHNA, YSLEER. The chain's CDR3 is CASSQDGGYEQYF. CDR3 coding DNA: TGCGCCAGCAGCCAAGATGGCGGGTACGAGCAGTACTTC.

The V call is TRBV11-2, the J call TRBJ2-6; D remains unclear. The CDR3 consists of 16 residues. The germline V and J ends were trimmed by 1 base and 1 base, with 8 bases remaining between them. Germline CDR1 SGHAT, CDR2 FQNNGV. The CDR3 here is CASSLGFGSGANVLTF. CDR3 in DNA: TGTGCCAGCAGCTTAGGGTTCGGTTCTGGGGCCAACGTCCTGACTTTC. The variable domain in full, with the rest retrieved from reference TRBV11-2 and TRBJ2-6, is EAGVAQSPRYKIIEKRQSVAFWCNPISGHATLYWYQQILGQGPKLLIQFQNNGVVDDSQLPKDRFSAERLKGVDSTLKIQPAKLEDSAVYLCASSLGFGSGANVLTFGAGSRLTVL.

V gene TRBV19 combines with J gene TRBJ1-2; possibly TRBD1 for D (6 bases). Germline CDR1 reads LNHDA; CDR2 reads SQIVND (reference sequence). This CDR3 comprises 13 residues. Trimming took 6 bases from V and 8 from J, leaving 16 bases between them. The CDR3, as DNA: TGTGCCAGTAGCCCCGTGGCAGGGGCCGGCTACACCTTC. Its translation: CASSPVAGAGYTF.

The chain couples TRBV11-2 to TRBJ2-6; D remains unclear. Looked up from germline, CDR1 is SGHAT and CDR2 is FQNNGV. V lost 3 bases and J 0 bases, leaving 3 bases between the germline ends. This CDR3 is 14 amino acids long. Here the CDR3 reads CASSFLSGANVLTF. The CDR3 DNA reads TGTGCCAGCAGCTTTCTCTCTGGGGCCAACGTCCTGACTTTC.

This clone came up once. The CDR3 coding sequence is TGTGCCACCCAGGGGGAGGACTACGAGCAGTACTTC. Amino acid sequence: CATQGEDYEQYF. This chain connects TRBV19 to TRBJ2-7; a weak D match, TRBD1 (7 bases). The V gene's germline CDR1 is LNHDA and CDR2 SQIVND (reference sequence). Trimming stripped 10 bases from V and 3 bases from J, with 13 bases between. This CDR3 is 12 amino acids long.

For the CDR3, the DNA is TGCGCCAGCACGTGGCAGGGAAACAATGAGCAGTTCTTC. Its translation is CASTWQGNNEQFF. V is TRBV5-1 and J is TRBJ2-1; D may be TRBD1 (5 bases). The CDR3 loop spans 13 amino acids. V was pared by 6 bases and J by 5 bases, with 12 bases between. Germline assignment: CDR1 SGHRS and CDR2 YFSETQ.

The chain couples TRBV29-1 to TRBJ2-1, with 8 bases fitting TRBD1. The CDR3 extends over 14 amino acids. Looked up from germline, CDR1 is SQVTM and CDR2 is ANQGSEA. V gave up 6 bases and J gave up 8 bases; unmatched junction bases: 12. Here the CDR3 reads CSVPGTGNAHEQFF. The DNA for the CDR3 is TGCAGCGTCCCCGGGACAGGTAATGCCCATGAGCAGTTCTTC.

The rearrangement links TRBV5-1 to TRBJ1-4, with D hard to call. The CDR3 is 14 amino acids. Germline-derived CDR1 and CDR2 are SGHRS and YFSETQ. The V gene lost 0 bases and the J gene lost 7 bases, with 10 bases spanning the gap. In nucleotides, the CDR3 is TGCGCCAGCAGCTTGGGTGGCGGAGGTGAAAAACTGTTTTTT. Protein product: CASSLGGGGEKLFF.

V gene TRBV6-1 combines with J gene TRBJ1-2; the D gene is possibly TRBD1 (5 bases). Germline CDR1 is MNHNS and CDR2 is SASEGT. The CDR3 sequence is 15 residues long. The V gene lost 2 bases and the J gene lost 0 bases, with 10 bases spanning the gap. The CDR3 coding sequence is TGTGCCAGCAGTGAACGGGGGGAGGCTAACTATGGCTACACCTTC. This encodes CASSERGEANYGYTF.

To note about this clone: Other DNA sequences from this sample encode an identical CDR3 as well. The chain joins TRBV7-2 to TRBJ2-5; 7 bases fit TRBD2. The V gene's germline CDR1 is SGHTA and CDR2 FQGNSA. J lost 5 bases, V lost 0 bases, and 3 bases had no gene match. The CDR3 runs 14 residues. CDR3 loop: CASSLAGGWETQYF. DNA for the CDR3: TGTGCCAGCAGCTTAGCGGGAGGGTGGGAGACCCAGTACTTC.

This chain uses TRBV11-1 with TRBJ2-2; no definite D call. Trimming took off 5 bases at V and 4 bases at J, with 11 bases between the two ends. This CDR3 region has 14 residues. The germline V gene has CDR1 SGHAT and CDR2 FQDESV (reference sequence). The CDR3 DNA sequence: TGTGCCAGCAGCCGGAGCGTGCCCACCGGGGAGCTGTTTTTT. The encoded protein is CASSRSVPTGELFF. Drawing the rest from reference TRBV11-1 and TRBJ2-2, the complete variable domain is EAEVAQSPRYKITEKSQAVAFWCDPISGHATLYWYRQILGQGPELLVQFQDESVVDDSQLPKDRFSAERLKGVDSTLKIQPAELGDSAMYLCASSRSVPTGELFFGEGSRLTVL.

The chain is built from TRBV5-1 and TRBJ2-3; 7 positions match TRBD2. The CDR3 contains 15 residues. V trimming: 0 bases; J trimming: 2 bases; junction bases outside the gene matches: 3. Germline CDR1 SGHRS, CDR2 YFSETQ. The CDR3 DNA reads as TGCGCCAGCAGCTTGGGTGCGGGAGTCACAGATACGCAGTATTTT. Its protein is CASSLGAGVTDTQYF.

The gene calls are TRBV9 and TRBJ2-7; tentatively, D is TRBD1 (6 bases). Between the trimmed V and J ends, which lost 2 bases and 0 bases, there was a span of 18 bases. CDR3 length equals 17 residues. CDR1 is SGDLS and CDR2 is YYNGEE in the germline V gene. CDR3 bases: TGTGCCAGCAGCGTGGACCTGGGGGCGGACAGCTCCTACGAGCAGTACTTC. It yields the protein CASSVDLGADSSYEQYF.

CDR3 region: CASSMAANYEQYF. In DNA, the CDR3 is TGTGCCAGCAGCATGGCGGCCAACTACGAGCAGTACTTC. The chain employs TRBV7-9 and TRBJ2-7; D unresolved. Trimming pared 5 bases from V and 3 bases from J, leaving 11 bases between. CDR1 is SEHNR and CDR2 is FQNEAQ in the germline V gene (reference sequence). This CDR3 region has 13 residues.

This rearrangement joins TRBV6-1 to TRBJ1-1, with 9 bases matching TRBD1. The CDR3 has 14 residues. Germline trimming cut 0 bases from V and 9 bases from J; bases unmatched to any gene: 5. CDR1 and CDR2 (germline): MNHNS, SASEGT. In DNA, the CDR3 is TGTGCCAGCAGTGAAGCTGGGACAGGGAACCAAGCTTTCTTT. Translated: CASSEAGTGNQAFF.

The chain joins TRBV4-3 to TRBJ2-1; D is uncertain. The CDR3 totals 13 residues. Germline CDR1 LGHNA, CDR2 YSLEER. V was pared by 0 bases and J by 4 bases, with 4 bases between. In nucleotides, the CDR3 is TGCGCCAGCAGCCAAGATCCATACAATGAGCAGTTCTTC. The encoded protein is CASSQDPYNEQFF.

V gene TRBV4-1 combines with J gene TRBJ2-3, with TRBD2 as a possible D gene (6 bases). V was shortened by 7 bases and J by 2 bases, with 25 bases between the two germline ends. CDR3 size: 18 residues. The V gene's germline CDR1 is MGHRA and CDR2 YSYEKL. The CDR3 is CASTGPGSKRRVTDTQYF. CDR3 nucleotides: TGCGCCAGCACCGGACCCGGGAGTAAGAGGAGGGTCACAGATACGCAGTATTTT.

The rearrangement links TRBV4-3 to TRBJ1-2; D is perhaps TRBD1 (5 bases). CDR3 length equals 14 residues. Germline CDR1 is LGHNA and CDR2 is YSLEER. Trimming left V 2 bases short and J 5 bases short, with 12 bases between. CDR3 nucleotides: TGCGCCAGCAGCCAACTCTGGGGGGGGTATGGCTACACCTTC. It encodes CASSQLWGGYGYTF.

The rearrangement joins TRBV5-1 to TRBJ1-1; D gene ambiguous. There are 13 residues in the CDR3. The germline V and J ends were trimmed by 4 bases and 3 bases, with 10 bases remaining between them. In germline, CDR1 is SGHRS, CDR2 YFSETQ. The CDR3 loop is CASSITADTEAFF. CDR3 nucleotide sequence: TGCGCCAGCAGCATCACAGCGGACACTGAAGCTTTCTTT.